This entry lists 2 T cell receptor beta chains sequenced from one sample in a study of CD8 T cells in ankylosing spondylitis. TCRdb reanalysed the 5' RACE reads using MiXCR and keeps one entry per CDR3 protein. The data contain approximately 240,000 distinct CDR3 sequences, 20% to 30% of them singletons. The sequenced sample was blood, either unsorted or a sorted T cell fraction (not recorded which). The receptors originated from a male donor with ankylosing spondylitis or in good health (not recorded which).

The chain couples TRBV12-3 or TRBV12-4 to TRBJ2-1; 11 positions agree with TRBD1. V dropped 5 bases and J dropped 13; count of bases not matched to a gene: 4. This CDR3 has 12 amino acids. CDR3 sequence reads: CASSLGTGGQFF. The DNA of the CDR3 is TGTGCCAGCAGTCTGGGGACAGGGGGACAGTTCTTC.

The gene calls are TRBV5-8 and TRBJ2-3; D gene uncertain. Trimming left V 1 base short and J 4 bases short, with 7 bases between. This CDR3 has 13 residues. The germline CDR1 and CDR2 sequences are SGHTS and YDEGEE. CDR3 in amino acids: CASSLMGADTQYF. In nucleotides, the CDR3 is TGTGCCAGCAGCTTGATGGGCGCAGATACGCAGTATTTT. The full variable domain, its missing parts supplied by reference TRBV5-8 and TRBJ2-3, is EAGVTQSPTHLIKTRGQQATLRCSPISGHTSVYWYQQALGLGLQFLLWYDEGEERNRGNFPPRFSGRQFPNYSSELNVNALELEDSALYLCASSLMGADTQYFGPGTRLTVL.